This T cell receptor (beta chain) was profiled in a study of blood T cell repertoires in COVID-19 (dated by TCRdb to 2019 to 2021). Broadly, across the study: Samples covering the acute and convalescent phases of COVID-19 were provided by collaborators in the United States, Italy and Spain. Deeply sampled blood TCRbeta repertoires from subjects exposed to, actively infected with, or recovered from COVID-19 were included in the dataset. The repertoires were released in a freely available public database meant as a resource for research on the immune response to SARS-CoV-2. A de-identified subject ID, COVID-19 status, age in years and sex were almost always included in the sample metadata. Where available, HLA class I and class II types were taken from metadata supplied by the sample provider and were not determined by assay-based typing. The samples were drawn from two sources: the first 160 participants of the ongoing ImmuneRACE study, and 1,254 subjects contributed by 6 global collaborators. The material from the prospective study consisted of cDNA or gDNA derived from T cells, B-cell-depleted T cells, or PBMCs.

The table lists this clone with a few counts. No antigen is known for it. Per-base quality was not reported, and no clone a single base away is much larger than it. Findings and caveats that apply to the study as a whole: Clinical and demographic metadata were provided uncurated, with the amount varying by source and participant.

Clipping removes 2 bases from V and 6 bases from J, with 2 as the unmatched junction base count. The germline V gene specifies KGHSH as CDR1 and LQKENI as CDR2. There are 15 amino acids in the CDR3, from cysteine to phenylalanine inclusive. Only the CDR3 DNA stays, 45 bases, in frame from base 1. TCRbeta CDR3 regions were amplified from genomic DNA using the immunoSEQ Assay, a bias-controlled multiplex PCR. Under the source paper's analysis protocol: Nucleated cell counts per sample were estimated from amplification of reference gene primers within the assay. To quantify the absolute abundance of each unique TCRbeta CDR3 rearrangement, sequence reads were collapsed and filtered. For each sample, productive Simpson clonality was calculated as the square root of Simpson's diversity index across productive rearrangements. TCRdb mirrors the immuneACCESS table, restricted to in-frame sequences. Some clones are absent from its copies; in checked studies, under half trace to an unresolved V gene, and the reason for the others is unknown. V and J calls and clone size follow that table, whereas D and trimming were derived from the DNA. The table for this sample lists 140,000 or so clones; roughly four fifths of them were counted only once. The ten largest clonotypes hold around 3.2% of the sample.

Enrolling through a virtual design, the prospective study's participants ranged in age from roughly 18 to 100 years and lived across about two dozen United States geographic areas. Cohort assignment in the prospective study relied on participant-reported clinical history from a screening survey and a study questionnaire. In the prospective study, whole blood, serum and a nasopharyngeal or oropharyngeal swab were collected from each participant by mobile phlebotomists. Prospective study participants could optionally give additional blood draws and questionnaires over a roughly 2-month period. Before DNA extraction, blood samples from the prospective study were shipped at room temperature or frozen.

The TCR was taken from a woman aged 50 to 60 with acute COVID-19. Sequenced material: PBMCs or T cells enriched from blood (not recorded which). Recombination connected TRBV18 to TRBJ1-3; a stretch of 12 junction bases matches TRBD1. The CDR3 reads CASSPSGQGANTIYF. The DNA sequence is TGTGCCAGCTCACCATCGGGACAGGGGGCAAACACCATATATTTT.